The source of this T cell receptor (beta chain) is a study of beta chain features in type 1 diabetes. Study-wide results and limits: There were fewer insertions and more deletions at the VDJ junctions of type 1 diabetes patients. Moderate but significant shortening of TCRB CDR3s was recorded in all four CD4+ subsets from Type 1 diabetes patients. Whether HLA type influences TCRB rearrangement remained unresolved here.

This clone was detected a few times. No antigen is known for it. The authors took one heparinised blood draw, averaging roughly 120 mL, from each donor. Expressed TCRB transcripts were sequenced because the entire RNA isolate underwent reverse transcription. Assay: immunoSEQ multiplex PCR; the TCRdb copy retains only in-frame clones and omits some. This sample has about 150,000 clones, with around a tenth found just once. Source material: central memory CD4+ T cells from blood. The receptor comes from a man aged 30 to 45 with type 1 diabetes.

This chain's CDR3 is CASISFRRMNTEAFF. DNA for the CDR3: TGTGCCAGCATCTCCTTTCGGAGGATGAACACTGAAGCTTTCTTT. This chain links TRBV28 with TRBJ1-1; D remains ambiguous. The V and J ends lost 7 bases and 0 bases respectively, with 15 bases between them. The CDR3 covers 15 residues. Germline CDR1 reads MDHEN; CDR2 reads SYDVKM.